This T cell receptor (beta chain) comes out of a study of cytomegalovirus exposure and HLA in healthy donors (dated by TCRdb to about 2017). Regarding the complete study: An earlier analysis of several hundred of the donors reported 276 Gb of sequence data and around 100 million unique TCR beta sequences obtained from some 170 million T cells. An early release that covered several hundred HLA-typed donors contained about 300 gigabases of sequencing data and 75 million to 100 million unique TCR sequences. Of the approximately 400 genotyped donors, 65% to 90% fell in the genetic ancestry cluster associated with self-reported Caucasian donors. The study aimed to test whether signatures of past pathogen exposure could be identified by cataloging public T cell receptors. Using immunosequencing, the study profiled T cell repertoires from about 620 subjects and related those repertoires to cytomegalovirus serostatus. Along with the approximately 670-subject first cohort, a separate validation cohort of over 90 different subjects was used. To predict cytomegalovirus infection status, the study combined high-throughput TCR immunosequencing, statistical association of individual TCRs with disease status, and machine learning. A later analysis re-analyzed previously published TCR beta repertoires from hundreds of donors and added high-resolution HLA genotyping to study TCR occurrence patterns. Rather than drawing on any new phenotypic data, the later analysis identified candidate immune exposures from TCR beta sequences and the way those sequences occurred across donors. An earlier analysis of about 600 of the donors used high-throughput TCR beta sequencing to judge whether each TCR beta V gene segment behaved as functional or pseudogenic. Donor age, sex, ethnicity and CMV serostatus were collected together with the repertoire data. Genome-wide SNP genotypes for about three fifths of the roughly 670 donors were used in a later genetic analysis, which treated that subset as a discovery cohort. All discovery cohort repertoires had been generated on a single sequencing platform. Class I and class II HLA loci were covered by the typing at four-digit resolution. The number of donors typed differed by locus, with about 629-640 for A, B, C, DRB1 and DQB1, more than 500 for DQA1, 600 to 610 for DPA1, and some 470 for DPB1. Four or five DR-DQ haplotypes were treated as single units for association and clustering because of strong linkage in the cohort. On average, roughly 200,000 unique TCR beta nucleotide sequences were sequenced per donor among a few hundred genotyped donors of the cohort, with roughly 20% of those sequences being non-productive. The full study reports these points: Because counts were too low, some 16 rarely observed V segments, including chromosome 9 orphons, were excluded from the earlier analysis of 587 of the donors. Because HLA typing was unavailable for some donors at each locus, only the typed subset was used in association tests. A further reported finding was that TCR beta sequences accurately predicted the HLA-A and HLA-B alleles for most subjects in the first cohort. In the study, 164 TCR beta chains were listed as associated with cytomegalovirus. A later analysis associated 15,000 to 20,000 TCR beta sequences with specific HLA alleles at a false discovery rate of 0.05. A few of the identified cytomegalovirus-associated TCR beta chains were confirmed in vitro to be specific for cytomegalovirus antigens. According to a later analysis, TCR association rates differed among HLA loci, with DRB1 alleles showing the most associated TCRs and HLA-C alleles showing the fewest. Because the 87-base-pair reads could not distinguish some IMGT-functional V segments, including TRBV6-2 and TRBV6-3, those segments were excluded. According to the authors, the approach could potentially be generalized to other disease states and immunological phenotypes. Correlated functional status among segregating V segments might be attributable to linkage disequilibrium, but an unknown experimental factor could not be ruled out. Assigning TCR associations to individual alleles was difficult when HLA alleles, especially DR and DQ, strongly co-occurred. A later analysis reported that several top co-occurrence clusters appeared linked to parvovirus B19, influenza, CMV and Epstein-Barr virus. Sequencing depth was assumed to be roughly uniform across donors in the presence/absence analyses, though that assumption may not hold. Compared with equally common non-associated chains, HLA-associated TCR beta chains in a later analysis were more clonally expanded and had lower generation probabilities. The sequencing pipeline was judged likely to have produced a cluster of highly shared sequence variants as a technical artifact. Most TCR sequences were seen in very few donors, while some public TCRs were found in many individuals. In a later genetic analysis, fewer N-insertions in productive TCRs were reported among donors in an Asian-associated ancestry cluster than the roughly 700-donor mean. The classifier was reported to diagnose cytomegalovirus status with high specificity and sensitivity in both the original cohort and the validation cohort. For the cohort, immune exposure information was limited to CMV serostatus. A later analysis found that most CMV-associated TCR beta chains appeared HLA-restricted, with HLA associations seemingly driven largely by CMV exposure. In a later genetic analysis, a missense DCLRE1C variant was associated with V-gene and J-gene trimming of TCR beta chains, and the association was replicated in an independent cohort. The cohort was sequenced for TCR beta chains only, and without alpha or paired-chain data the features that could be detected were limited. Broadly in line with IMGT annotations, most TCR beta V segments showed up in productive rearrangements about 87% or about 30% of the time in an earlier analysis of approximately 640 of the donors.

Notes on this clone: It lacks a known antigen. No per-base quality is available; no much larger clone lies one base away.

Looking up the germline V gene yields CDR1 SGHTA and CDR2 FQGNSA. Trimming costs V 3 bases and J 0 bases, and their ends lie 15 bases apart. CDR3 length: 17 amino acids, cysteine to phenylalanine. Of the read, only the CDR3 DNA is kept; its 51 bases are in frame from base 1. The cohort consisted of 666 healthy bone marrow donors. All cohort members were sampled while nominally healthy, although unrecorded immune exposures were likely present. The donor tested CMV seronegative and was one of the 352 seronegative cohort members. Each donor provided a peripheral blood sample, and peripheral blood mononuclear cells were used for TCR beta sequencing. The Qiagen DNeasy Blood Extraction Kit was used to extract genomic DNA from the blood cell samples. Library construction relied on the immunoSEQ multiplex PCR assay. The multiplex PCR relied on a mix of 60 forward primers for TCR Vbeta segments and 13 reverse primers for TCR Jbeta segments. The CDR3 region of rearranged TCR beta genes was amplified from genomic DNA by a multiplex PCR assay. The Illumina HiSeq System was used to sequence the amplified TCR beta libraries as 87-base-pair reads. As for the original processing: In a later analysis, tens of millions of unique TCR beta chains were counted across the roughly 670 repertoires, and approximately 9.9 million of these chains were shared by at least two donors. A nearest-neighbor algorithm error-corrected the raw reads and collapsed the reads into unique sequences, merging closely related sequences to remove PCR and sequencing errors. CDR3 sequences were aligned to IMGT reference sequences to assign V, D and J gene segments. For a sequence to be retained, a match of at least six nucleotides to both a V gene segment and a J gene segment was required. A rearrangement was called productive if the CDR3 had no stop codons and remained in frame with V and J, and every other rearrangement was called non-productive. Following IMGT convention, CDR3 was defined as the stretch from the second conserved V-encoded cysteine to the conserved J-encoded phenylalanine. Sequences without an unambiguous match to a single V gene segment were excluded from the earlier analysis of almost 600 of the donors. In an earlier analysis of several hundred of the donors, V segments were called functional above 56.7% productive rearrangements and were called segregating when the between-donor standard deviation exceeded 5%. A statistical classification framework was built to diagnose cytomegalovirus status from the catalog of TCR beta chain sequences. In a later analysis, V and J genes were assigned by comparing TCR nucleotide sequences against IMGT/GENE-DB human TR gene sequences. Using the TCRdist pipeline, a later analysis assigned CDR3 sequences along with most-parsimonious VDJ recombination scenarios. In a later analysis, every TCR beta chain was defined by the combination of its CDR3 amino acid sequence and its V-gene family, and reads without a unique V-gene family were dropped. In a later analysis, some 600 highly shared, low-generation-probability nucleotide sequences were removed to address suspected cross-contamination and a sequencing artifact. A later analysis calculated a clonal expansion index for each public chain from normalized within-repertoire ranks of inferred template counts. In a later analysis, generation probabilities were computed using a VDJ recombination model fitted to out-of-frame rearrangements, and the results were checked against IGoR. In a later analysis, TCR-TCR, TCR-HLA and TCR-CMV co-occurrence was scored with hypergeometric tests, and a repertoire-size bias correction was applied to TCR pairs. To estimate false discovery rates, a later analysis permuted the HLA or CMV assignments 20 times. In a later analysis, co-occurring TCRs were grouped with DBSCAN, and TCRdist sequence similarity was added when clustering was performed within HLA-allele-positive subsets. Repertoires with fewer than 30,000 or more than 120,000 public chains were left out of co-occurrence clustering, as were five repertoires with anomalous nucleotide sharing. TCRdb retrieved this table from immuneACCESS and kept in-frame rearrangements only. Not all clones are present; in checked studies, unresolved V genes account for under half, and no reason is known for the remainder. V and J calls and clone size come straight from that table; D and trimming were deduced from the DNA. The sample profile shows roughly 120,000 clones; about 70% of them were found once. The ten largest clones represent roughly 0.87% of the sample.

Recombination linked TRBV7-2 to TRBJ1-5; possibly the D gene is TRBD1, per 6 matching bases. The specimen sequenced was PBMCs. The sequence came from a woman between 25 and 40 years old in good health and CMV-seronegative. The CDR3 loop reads CASSFQQGLYSNQPQHF. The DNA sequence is TGTGCCAGCAGCTTCCAACAGGGCCTTTATAGCAATCAGCCCCAGCATTTT.